The 5 T cell receptor beta chains below come from one sample, sequenced in a study of T cell clonality in common variable immunodeficiency. Only in-frame clones appear in the TCRdb table, and some are missing; sequencing was by immunoSEQ multiplex PCR. The sample has some 42,000 clones, none seen only once. The sequencing sample was made of peripheral blood mononuclear cells. The receptors were sampled from a person between 18 and 69 years old in good health.

There are many counts of this clone. CDR3 protein: CSAKPGTGDLGKLFF. The sequenced part of the CDR3 DNA is TGCAGTGCTAAACCCGGGACAGGGGACCTGGGAAAA. This chain joins TRBV20-1 and TRBJ1-4; 10 nucleotides agree with TRBD1. The read is 3 residues too short to cover the CDR3 end, so that end is filled in from the germline J gene. Germline-derived CDR1 and CDR2 are DFQATT and SNEGSKA (reference sequence). V was pared by 4 bases and J by 10 bases, with 12 bases of the junction left unmatched. The CDR3 totals 15 residues.

This clone was picked up many times. The read stops 3 residues short of the end of the CDR3; the missing end is completed from the germline J gene. V is TRBV29-1 and J is TRBJ2-5; D gene unclear. The germline CDR1 and CDR2 sequences are SQVTM and ANQGSEA. The CDR3 spans 11 residues. V lost 5 bases to trimming and J lost 2 bases, with 6 bases between them. CDR3 sequence reads: CSVNRQETQYF. The CDR3 DNA, read in part, is TGCAGCGTTAACAGACAAGAGACC.

This clone was found many times. Coverage ceases 3 residues before the CDR3 finishes, and the germline J gene fills in the end. This rearrangement joins TRBV20-1 to TRBJ2-3; 8 bases line up with TRBD2. V was pared by 1 base and J by 5 bases, with 11 bases of the junction left unmatched. The germline CDR1 and CDR2 sequences are DFQATT and SNEGSKA (reference sequence). The CDR3 is made up of 16 amino acids. The CDR3 sequence: CSARAGGAGVGDTQYF. Partial CDR3 DNA: TGCAGTGCTAGAGCCGGGGGGGCGGGAGTGGGAGATACG.

This clone was counted at least ten times. The read comes to an end 3 residues before the CDR3 does, leaving the germline J gene to fill in the end. The chain combines TRBV18 with TRBJ2-3; 7 bases map to TRBD2. The CDR3 totals 15 residues. V was pared by 6 bases and J by 2 bases, with 8 bases of the junction left unmatched. Germline assignment: CDR1 KGHSH and CDR2 LQKENI. The CDR3 DNA, read in part, is TGTGCCAGCTCCCTGGGAGCGGGGCCCACAGATACG. This codes for CASSLGAGPTDT. The entire CDR3 reads CASSLGAGPTDTQYF.

Ten or more counts support this clone. The read terminates 3 residues ahead of where the CDR3 ends, so the germline J gene completes it. The chain combines TRBV30 with TRBJ1-1, with no clear D. Germline V gene data show CDR1 as GTSNPN and CDR2 as SVGIG (reference sequence). The V and J ends lost 1 base and 7 bases respectively, with 13 bases between them. CDR3 length: 13 residues. Here the CDR3 reads CAWSEGSIIEAFF. The covered CDR3 bases are TGTGCCTGGAGTGAGGGCAGTATAATTGAA. Complete variable domain (other parts from reference TRBV30 and TRBJ1-1): SQTIHQWPATLVQPVGSPLSLECTVEGTSNPNLYWYRQAAGRGLQLLFYSVGIGQISSEVPQNLSASRPQDRQFILSSKKLLLSDSGFYLCAWSEGSIIEAFFGQGTRLTVV.